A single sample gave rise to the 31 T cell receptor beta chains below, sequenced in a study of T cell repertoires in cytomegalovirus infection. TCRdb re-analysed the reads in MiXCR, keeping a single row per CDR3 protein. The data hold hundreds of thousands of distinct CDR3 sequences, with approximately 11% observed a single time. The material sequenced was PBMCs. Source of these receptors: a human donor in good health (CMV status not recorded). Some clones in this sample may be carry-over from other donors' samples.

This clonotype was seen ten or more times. CDR3 region: CASSQTGSDSPLHF. The CDR3 DNA reads TGTGCCAGCAGCCAGACAGGGAGCGATTCACCCCTCCACTTT. The chain links TRBV12-3 or TRBV12-4 to TRBJ1-6, with 7 bases lining up with TRBD1. The CDR3 is 14 amino acids. Trimming removed 6 bases from V and 8 bases from J; junction bases left unmatched: 7.

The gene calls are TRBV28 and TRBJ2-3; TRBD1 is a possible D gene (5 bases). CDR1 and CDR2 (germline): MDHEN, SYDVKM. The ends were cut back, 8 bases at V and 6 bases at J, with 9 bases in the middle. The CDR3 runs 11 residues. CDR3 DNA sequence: TGTGCCAGCCAACAGGAGGATACGCAGTATTTT. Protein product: CASQQEDTQYF.

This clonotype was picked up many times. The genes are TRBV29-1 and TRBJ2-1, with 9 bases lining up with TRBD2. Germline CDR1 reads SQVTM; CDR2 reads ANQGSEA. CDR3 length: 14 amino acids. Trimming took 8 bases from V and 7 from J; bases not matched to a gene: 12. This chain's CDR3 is CSTRPGLAPNEQFF. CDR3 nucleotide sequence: TGCAGCACCCGACCGGGACTAGCCCCAAATGAGCAGTTCTTC.

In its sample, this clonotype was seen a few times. The CDR3 protein is CASRPQASLQETQYF. CDR3 nucleotides: TGTGCCAGTAGGCCTCAAGCCTCCCTGCAAGAGACCCAGTACTTC. The gene calls are TRBV19 and TRBJ2-5; D is unresolved. The V gene lost 6 bases and the J gene lost 2 bases, with 16 bases spanning the gap. From germline, CDR1 is LNHDA and CDR2 SQIVND (reference sequence). The CDR3 has 15 residues.

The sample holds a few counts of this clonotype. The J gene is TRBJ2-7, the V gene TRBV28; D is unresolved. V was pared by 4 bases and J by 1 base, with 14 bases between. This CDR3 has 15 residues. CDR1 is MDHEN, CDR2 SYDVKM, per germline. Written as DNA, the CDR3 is TGTGCCAGCAGTTCGGCGGAGACATGGTCCTACGAGCAGTACTTC. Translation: CASSSAETWSYEQYF.

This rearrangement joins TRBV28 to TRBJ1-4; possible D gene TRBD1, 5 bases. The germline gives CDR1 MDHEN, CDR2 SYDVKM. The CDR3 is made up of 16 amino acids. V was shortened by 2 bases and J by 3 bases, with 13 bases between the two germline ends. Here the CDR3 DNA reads TGTGCCAGCAGTTTAGGTCCCCGGGGGGCTAATGAAAAACTGTTTTTT. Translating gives CASSLGPRGANEKLFF.

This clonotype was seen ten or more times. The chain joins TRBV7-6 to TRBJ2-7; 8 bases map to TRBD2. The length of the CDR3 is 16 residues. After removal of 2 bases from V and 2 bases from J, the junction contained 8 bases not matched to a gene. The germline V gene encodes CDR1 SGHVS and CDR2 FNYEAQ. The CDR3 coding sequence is TGTGCCAGCAGCTTAAACCCCGGGAGGGCTCCCTACGAGCAGTACTTC. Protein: CASSLNPGRAPYEQYF.

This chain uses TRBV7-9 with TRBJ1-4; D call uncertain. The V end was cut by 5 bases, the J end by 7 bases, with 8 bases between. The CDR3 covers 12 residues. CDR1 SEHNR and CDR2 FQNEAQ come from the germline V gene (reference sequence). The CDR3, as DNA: TGTGCCAGCAGCCCTCAGATTGAAAAACTGTTTTTT. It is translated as CASSPQIEKLFF.

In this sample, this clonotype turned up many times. The CDR3 spells CASSLDSTPLHF. DNA of the CDR3: TGTGCCAGCAGCTTAGACTCTACACCCCTCCACTTT. The V and J genes are TRBV7-9 and TRBJ1-6; the D is unclear. The germline CDR1 and CDR2 sequences are SEHNR and FQNEAQ (reference sequence). V was clipped by 1 base and J by 11 bases, with 6 bases between them. This CDR3 is 12 amino acids long.

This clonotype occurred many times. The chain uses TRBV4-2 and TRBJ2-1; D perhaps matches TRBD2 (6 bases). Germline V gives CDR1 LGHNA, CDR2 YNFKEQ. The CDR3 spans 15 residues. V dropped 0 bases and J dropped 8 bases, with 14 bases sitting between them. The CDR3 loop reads CASSQEGLDTHEQFF. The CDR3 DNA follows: TGTGCCAGCAGCCAAGAGGGACTTGACACACATGAGCAGTTCTTC.

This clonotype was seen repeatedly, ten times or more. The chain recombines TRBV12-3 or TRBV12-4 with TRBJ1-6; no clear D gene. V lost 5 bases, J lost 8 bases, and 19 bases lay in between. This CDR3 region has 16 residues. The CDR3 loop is CASSEVTWYRDSPLHF. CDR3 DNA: TGTGCCAGCAGTGAGGTCACGTGGTATCGGGATTCACCCCTCCACTTT.

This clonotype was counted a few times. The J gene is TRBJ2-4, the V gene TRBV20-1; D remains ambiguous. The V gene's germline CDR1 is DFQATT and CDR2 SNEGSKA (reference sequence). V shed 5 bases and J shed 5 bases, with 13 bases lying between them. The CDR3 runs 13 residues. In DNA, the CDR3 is TGCAGTGCTCCTAACCCCACCGAAAACATTCAGTACTTC. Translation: CSAPNPTENIQYF.

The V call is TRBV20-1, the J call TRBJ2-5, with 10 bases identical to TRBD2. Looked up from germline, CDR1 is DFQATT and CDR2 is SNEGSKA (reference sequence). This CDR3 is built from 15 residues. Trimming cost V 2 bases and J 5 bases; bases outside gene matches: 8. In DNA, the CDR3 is TGCAGTGCTAGATGGCTAGCGGGAGTCCCCGAGACCCAGTACTTC. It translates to CSARWLAGVPETQYF.

The CDR3: CAWSGSWDSPLHF. The CDR3 DNA reads as TGTGCCTGGAGTGGCAGTTGGGATTCACCCCTCCACTTT. This sequence joins TRBV30 and TRBJ1-6, with unresolved D. The length of the CDR3 is 13 residues. CDR1 GTSNPN and CDR2 SVGIG come from the germline V gene (reference sequence). V was trimmed by 1 base and J by 8 bases, leaving 9 bases between them.

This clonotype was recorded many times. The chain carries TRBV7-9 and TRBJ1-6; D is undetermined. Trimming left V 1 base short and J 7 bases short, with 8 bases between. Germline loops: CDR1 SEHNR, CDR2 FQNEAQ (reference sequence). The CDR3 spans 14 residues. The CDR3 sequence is CASSLDGFNSPLHF. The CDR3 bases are TGTGCCAGCAGCTTAGATGGTTTCAATTCACCCCTCCACTTT.

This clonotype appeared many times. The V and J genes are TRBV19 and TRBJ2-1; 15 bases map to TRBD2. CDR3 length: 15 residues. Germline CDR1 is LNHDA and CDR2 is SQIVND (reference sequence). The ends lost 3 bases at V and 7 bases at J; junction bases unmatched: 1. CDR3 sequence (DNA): TGTGCCAGTAGTATCGGACTAGCGGGGGGGAATGAGCAGTTCTTC. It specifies CASSIGLAGGNEQFF.

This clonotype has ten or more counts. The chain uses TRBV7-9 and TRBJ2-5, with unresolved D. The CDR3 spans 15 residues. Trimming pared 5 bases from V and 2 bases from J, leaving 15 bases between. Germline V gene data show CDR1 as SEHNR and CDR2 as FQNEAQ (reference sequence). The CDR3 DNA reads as TGTGCCAGCAGCGCTAAATCCATAGGACAAGAGACCCAGTACTTC. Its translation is CASSAKSIGQETQYF.

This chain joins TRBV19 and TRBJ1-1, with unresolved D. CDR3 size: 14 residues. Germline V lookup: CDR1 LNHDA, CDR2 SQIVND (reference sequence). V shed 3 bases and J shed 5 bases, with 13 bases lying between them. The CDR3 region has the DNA TGTGCCAGTAGTATTAAGGGAGGAGGGACTGAAGCTTTCTTT. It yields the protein CASSIKGGGTEAFF.

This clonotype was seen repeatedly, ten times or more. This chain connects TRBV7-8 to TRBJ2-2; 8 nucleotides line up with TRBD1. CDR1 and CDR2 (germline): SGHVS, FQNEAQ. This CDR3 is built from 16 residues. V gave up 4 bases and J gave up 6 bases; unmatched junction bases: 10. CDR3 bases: TGTGCCAGCAGCTCGGGACAGGTTCATGGGGCCGGGGAGCTGTTTTTT. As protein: CASSSGQVHGAGELFF.

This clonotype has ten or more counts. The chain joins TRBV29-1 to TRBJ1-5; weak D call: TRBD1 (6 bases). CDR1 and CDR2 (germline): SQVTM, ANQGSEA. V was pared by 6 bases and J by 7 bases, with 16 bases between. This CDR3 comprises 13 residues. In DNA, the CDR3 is TGCAGCGTAACCCAGGGGCAAGAACAGCCCCAGCATTTT. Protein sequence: CSVTQGQEQPQHF.

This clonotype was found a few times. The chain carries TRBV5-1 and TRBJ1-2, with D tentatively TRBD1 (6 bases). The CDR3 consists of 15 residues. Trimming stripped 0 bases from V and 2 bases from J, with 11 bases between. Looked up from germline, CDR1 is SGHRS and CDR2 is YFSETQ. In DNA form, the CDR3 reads TGCGCCAGCAGCTTGGACAGGGCTGTAAACTATGGCTACACCTTC. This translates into CASSLDRAVNYGYTF.

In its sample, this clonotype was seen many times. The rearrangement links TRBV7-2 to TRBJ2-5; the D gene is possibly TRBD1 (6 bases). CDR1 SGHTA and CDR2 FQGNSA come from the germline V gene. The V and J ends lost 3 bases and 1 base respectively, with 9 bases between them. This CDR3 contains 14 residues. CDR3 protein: CASSFDRFQETQYF. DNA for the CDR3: TGTGCCAGCAGCTTCGACAGGTTCCAAGAGACCCAGTACTTC.

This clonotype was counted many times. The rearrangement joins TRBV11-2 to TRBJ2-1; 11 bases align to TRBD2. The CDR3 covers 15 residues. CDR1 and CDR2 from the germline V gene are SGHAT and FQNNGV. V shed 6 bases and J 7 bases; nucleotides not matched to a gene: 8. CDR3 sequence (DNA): TGTGCCAGCAGGACCTTAGCGGGGGGGAGGAATGAGCAGTTCTTC. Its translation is CASRTLAGGRNEQFF. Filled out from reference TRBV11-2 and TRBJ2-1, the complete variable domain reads EAGVAQSPRYKIIEKRQSVAFWCNPISGHATLYWYQQILGQGPKLLIQFQNNGVVDDSQLPKDRFSAERLKGVDSTLKIQPAKLEDSAVYLCASRTLAGGRNEQFFGPGTRLTVL.

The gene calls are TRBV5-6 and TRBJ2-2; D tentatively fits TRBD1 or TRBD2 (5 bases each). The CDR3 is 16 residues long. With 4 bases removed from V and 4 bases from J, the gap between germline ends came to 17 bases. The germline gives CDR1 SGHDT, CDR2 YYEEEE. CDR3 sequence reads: CASSNSGQGVTGELFF. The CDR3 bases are TGTGCCAGCAGCAACTCGGGGCAGGGAGTCACCGGGGAGCTGTTTTTT.

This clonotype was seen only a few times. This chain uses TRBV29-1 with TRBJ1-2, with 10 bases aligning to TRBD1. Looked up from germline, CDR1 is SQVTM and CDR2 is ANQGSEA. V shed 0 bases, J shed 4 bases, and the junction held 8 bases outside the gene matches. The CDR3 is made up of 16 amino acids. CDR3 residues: CSVEERKDRGAYGYTF. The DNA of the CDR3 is TGCAGCGTTGAAGAAAGGAAGGACAGGGGGGCCTATGGCTACACCTTC.

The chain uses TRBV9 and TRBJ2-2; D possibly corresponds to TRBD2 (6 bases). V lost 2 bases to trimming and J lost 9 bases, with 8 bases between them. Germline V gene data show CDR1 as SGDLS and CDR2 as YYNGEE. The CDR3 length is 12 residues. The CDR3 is CASSVGGRELFF. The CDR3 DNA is TGTGCCAGCAGCGTTGGAGGGCGGGAGCTGTTTTTT. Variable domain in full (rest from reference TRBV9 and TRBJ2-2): DSGVTQTPKHLITATGQRVTLRCSPRSGDLSVYWYQQSLDQGLQFLIQYYNGEERAKGNILERFSAQQFPDLHSELNLSSLELGDSALYFCASSVGGRELFFGEGSRLTVL.

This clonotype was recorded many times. The CDR3 DNA sequence: TGTGCCAGCAGCTTAGCCCACGAGCAGTACTTC. It translates to CASSLAHEQYF. This chain uses TRBV7-6 with TRBJ2-7; D is unclear. Germline V gene lookup returns CDR1 SGHVS and CDR2 FNYEAQ. Trimming shortened V by 0 bases and J by 5 bases, and 2 bases separated the two germline ends. CDR3 length equals 11 residues.

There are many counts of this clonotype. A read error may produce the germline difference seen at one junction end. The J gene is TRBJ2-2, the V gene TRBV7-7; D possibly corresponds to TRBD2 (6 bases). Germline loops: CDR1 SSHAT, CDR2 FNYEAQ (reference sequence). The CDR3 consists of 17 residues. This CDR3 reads CASSLGAGLANTGELFF. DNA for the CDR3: TGTGCTAGCAGCTTAGGTGCGGGACTCGCGAACACCGGGGAGCTGTTTTTT.

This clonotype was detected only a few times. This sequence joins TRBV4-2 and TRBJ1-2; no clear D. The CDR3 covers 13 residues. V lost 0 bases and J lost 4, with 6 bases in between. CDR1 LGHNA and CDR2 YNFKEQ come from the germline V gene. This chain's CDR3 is CASSQESFYGYTF. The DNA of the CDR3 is TGTGCCAGCAGCCAAGAGAGCTTCTATGGCTACACCTTC.

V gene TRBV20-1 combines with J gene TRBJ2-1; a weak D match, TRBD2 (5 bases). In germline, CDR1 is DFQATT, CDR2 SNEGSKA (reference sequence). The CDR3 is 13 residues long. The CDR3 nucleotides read TGCAGCCGTTTTAGCGCCCCTAGGGATGAGCAGTTCTTC. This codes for CSRFSAPRDEQFF.

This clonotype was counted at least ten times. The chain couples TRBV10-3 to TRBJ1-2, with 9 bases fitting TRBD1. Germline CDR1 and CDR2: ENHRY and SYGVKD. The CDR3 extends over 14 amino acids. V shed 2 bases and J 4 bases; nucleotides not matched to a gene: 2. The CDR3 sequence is CAISEGTGTYGYTF. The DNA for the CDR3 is TGTGCCATCAGTGAGGGGACAGGGACCTATGGCTACACCTTC.